This T cell receptor (beta chain) was sequenced during a study of breast tumors, draining lymph nodes, adjacent tissues. Axillary draining lymph nodes of breast cancer patients supplied the node samples. TCRdb analysed the multiplex PCR reads with MiXCR anew, one entry per CDR3 protein. The profile shows over 150,000 distinct CDR3 sequences, about 30% of them singletons. This clonotype has a count of ten or more. The germline V and J ends were trimmed by 3 bases and 3 bases, with 17 bases remaining between them. CDR3 length: 16 residues. The source is a female donor with breast cancer. Some clones in this sample may be carry-over from other donors' samples. The sequencing input was axillary lymph node tissue. The chain joins TRBV12-3 or TRBV12-4 to TRBJ1-2; no firm D call. In DNA, the CDR3 is TGTGCCAGCAGTTTCCGGAATATGCCGGATCACTATGGCTACACCTTC. Protein sequence: CASSFRNMPDHYGYTF.